Listed here is a single T cell receptor beta chain. As yet, its antigen is unknown. The table came from immunoSEQ multiplex PCR; TCRdb's copy has only in-frame clones and leaves some out. The sample includes around 990,000 clones, roughly 80% of them seen just once. This record comes from a study of shared clonotypes between healthy human individuals. Study-wide results and caveats: In contrast to clonotypes shared by all four donors, non-shared clonotypes had lower generation probabilities.

V trimming: 5 bases; J trimming: 3 bases; junction bases outside the gene matches: 9. Per the germline V gene, CDR1 is GTSNPN and CDR2 is SVGIG (reference sequence). CDR3 length equals 15 residues. The sample was memory CD4+ T cells from PBMCs. The sample's subset: CD45RA-negative fraction. The chain combines TRBV30 with TRBJ2-1; 8 bases line up with TRBD2. The source of this sequence is a man in his late teens or twenties in good health. Some clones in this sample may be carry-over from other donors' samples. The DNA of the CDR3 is TGTGCCTGGGTCCCAGCACTAGCGGACTACAATGAGCAGTTCTTC. Translating gives CAWVPALADYNEQFF.